This record concerns one T cell receptor beta chain sequence. The antigen remains undetermined. This record belongs to a study of brain T cells in children with intractable seizures. Study-level findings and limits: Pre- and post-surgery blood differed in depth, so pre-surgery absences may be undersampling. HCMV serostatus was not known, and viral specificity came from CDR3 similarity only.

Profiled with immunoSEQ multiplex PCR; TCRdb holds only in-frame clones, not every one. The sample records about 120,000 clones, 94% being singletons. Only cases whose brain tissue showed the highest T cell transcript signatures were sequenced. Pre-surgery treatment included at least one anti-epileptic drug. This sequence originates from a boy under two years old with hemimegalencephaly and intractable seizures. The source material was peripheral blood, sampled at surgery.

As DNA, the CDR3 is TGTGCCAGCAGCTTGTACGGGCAGGGGAACTATGGCTACACCTTC. Encoded protein: CASSLYGQGNYGYTF. The chain recombines TRBV5-6 with TRBJ1-2; perhaps TRBD1 as D (6 bases). This CDR3 contains 15 residues. V lost 1 base to trimming and J lost 2 bases, with 12 bases between them. The germline CDR1 and CDR2 sequences are SGHDT and YYEEEE.